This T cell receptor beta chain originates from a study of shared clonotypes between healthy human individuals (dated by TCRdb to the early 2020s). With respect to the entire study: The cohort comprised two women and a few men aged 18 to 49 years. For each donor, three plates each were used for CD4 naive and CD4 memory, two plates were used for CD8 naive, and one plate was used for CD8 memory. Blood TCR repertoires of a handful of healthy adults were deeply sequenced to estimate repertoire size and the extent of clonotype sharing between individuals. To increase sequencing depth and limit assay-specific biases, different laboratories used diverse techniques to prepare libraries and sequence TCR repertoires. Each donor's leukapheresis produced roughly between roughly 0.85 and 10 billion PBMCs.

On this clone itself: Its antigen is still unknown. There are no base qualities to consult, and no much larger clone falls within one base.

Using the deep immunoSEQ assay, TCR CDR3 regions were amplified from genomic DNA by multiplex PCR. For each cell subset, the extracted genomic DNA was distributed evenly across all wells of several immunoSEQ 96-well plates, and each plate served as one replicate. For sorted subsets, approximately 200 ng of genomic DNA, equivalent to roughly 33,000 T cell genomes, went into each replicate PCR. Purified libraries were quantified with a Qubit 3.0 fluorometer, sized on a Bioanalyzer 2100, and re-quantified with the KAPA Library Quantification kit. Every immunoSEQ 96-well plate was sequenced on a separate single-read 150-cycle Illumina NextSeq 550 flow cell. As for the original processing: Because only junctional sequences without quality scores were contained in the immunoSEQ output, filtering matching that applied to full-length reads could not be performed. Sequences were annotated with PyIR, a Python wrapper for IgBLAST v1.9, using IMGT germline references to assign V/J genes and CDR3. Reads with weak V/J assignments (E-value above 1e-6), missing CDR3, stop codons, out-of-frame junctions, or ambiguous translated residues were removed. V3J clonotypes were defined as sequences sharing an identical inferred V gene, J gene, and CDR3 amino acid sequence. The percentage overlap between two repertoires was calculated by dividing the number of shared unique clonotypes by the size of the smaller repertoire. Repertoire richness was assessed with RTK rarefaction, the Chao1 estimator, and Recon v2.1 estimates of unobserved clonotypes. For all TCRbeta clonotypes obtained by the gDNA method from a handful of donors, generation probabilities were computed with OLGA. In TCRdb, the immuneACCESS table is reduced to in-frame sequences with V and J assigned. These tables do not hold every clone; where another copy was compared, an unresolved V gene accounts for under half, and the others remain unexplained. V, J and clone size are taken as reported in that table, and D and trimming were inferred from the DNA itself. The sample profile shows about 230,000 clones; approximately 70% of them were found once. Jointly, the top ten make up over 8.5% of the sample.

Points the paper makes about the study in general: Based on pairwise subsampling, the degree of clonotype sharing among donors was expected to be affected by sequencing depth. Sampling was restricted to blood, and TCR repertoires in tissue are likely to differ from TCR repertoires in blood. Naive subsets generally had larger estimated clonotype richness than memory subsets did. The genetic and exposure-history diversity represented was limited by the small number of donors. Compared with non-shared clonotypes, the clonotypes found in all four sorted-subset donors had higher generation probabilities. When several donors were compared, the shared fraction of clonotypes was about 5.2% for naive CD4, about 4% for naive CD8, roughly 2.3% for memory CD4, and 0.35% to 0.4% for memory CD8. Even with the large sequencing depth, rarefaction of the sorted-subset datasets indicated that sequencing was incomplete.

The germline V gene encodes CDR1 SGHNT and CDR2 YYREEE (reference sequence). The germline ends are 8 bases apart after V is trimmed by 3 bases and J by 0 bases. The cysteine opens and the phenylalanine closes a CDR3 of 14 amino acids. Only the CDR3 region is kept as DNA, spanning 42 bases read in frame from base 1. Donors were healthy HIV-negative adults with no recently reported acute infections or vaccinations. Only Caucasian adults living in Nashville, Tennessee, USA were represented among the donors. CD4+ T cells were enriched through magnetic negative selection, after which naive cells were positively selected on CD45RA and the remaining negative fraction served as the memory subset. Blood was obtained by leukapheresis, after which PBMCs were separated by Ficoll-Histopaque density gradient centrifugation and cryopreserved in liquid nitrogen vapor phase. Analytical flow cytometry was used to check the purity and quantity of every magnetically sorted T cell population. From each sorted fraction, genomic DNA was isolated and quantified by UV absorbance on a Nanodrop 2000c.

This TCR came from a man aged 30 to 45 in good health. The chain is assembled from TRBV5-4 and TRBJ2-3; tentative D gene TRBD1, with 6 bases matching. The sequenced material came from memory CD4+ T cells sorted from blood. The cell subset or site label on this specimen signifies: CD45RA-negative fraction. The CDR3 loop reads CASSSTGSTDTQYF. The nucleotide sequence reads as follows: TGTGCCAGCAGCTCTACAGGGAGCACAGATACGCAGTATTTT.